The 22 T cell receptor beta chains presented below share a single source sample, sequenced in a study of blood T cell repertoires in COVID-19. Here immunoSEQ multiplex PCR was the method, and the copy in TCRdb shows in-frame clones only, minus some. The repertoire holds about 220,000 clones, around 81% seen once, with roughly 12% in the top ten. Source material: peripheral blood. All receptors come from a human donor in a cohort sampled during active COVID-19.

The chain employs TRBV28 and TRBJ2-1; 9 bases line up with TRBD1. The V and J ends lost 4 bases and 3 bases, in that order; junction bases with no gene match: 7. The CDR3 totals 16 residues. Germline V gene data show CDR1 as MDHEN and CDR2 as SYDVKM. CDR3 region: CASSSVGQGSYNEQFF. The DNA of the CDR3 is TGTGCCAGCAGTTCGGTAGGACAGGGGAGCTACAATGAGCAGTTCTTC. Complete variable domain (other parts from reference TRBV28 and TRBJ2-1): DVKVTQSSRYLVKRTGEKVFLECVQDMDHENMFWYRQDPGLGLRLIYFSYDVKMKEKGDIPEGYSVSREKKERFSLILESASTNQTSMYLCASSSVGQGSYNEQFFGPGTRLTVL.

The chain carries TRBV6-5 and TRBJ1-1; 11 bases align to TRBD1. The V gene's germline CDR1 is MNHEY and CDR2 SVGAGI. V shed 5 bases and J 10 bases; nucleotides not matched to a gene: 6. The CDR3 loop spans 13 amino acids. CDR3 in DNA: TGTGCCAGCAGTCCGTCGGGACAGGGGGGAGCTTTCTTT. Residues: CASSPSGQGGAFF.

The chain has TRBV28 and TRBJ2-1; a weak D match, TRBD2 (5 bases). Germline V gives CDR1 MDHEN, CDR2 SYDVKM. Trimming stripped 3 bases from V and 2 bases from J, with 11 bases between. This CDR3 has 15 amino acids. CDR3 amino acids: CASSLRVLTYNEQFF. CDR3 nucleotides: TGTGCCAGCAGTTTGCGGGTCCTGACCTACAATGAGCAGTTCTTC.

J is TRBJ2-3 and V is TRBV4-3; TRBD2 agrees at 13 bases. The CDR3 spans 16 residues. The germline V gene encodes CDR1 LGHNA and CDR2 YSLEER. Germline trimming cut 3 bases from V and 6 bases from J; bases unmatched to any gene: 6. The CDR3 nucleotides are TGCGCCAGCAGCCAGTTGACTAGCGGGGGGTCCGATACGCAGTATTTT. Its protein product is CASSQLTSGGSDTQYF.

The rearrangement uses TRBV10-3 and TRBJ2-4; 11 positions match TRBD2. The V gene end was trimmed by 2 bases and the J gene end by 16 bases; junction bases not matched to a gene: 19. The V gene's germline CDR1 is ENHRY and CDR2 SYGVKD. The CDR3 covers 17 residues. CDR3 coding DNA: TGTGCCATCAGTGAGACTAGCGGGAGAGAGGGGTTTCAAGGGGCTTACTTC. This codes for CAISETSGREGFQGAYF.

To note about this clone: A junction boundary mismatches the germline segment, possibly from a read error. This chain links TRBV5-1 with TRBJ2-7; 12 positions agree with TRBD2. CDR1 SGHRS and CDR2 YFSETQ come from the germline V gene. The CDR3 is made up of 14 amino acids. The CDR3 is CASSPSWTSGDRNF. Written as DNA, the CDR3 is TGCGCCAGCAGCCCCTCTTGGACTAGCGGGGACAGAAACTTC.

The chain uses TRBV4-3 and TRBJ2-7, with TRBD2 as a possible D gene (5 bases). CDR3 length equals 13 residues. Germline V gene data show CDR1 as LGHNA and CDR2 as YSLEER. V lost 0 bases and J 5 bases, leaving 8 bases between the germline ends. CDR3: CASSQESGNEQYF. The CDR3 region has the DNA TGCGCCAGCAGCCAAGAGTCGGGGAACGAGCAGTACTTC.

The chain employs TRBV2 and TRBJ1-5; D remains unclear. V was trimmed by 7 bases and J by 0 bases, leaving 7 bases between them. The CDR3 extends over 13 amino acids. CDR1 and CDR2 from the germline V gene are SNHLY and FYNNEI. This CDR3 reads CASTIYSNQPQHF. DNA for the CDR3: TGTGCCAGCACCATCTATAGCAATCAGCCCCAGCATTTT. Full variable domain (outside the CDR3, taken from reference TRBV2 and TRBJ1-5): EPEVTQTPSHQVTQMGQEVILRCVPISNHLYFYWYRQILGQKVEFLVSFYNNEISEKSEIFDDQFSVERPDGSNFTLKIRSTKLEDSAMYFCASTIYSNQPQHFGDGTRLSIL.

The chain has TRBV28 and TRBJ2-1, with a weak D call TRBD2 (7 bases). V lost 3 bases and J lost 7, with 22 bases in between. Germline V gene lookup returns CDR1 MDHEN and CDR2 SYDVKM. The CDR3 is 17 residues long. The CDR3 nucleotides are TGTGCCAGCAGTTTGATCCGGGGAGGGGGAAGATCTAATGAGCAGTTCTTC. Protein sequence: CASSLIRGGGRSNEQFF.

The rearrangement links TRBV27 to TRBJ2-3, with a possible D match to TRBD1 (6 bases). The germline gives CDR1 MNHEY, CDR2 SMNVEV (reference sequence). CDR3 length: 14 amino acids. V lost 9 bases, J lost 6 bases, and 19 bases lay in between. The CDR3 DNA reads TGTGCCAGTGGCAGGGGACCTCTCCCGGATACGCAGTATTTT. Its protein is CASGRGPLPDTQYF.

The V and J genes are TRBV18 and TRBJ2-1; 14 bases line up with TRBD2. Germline-derived CDR1 and CDR2 are KGHSH and LQKENI. The CDR3 extends over 20 amino acids. After removal of 6 bases from V and 2 bases from J, the junction contained 15 bases not matched to a gene. This CDR3 is CASSPQPGLAGEDPYNEQFF. CDR3 nucleotides: TGTGCCAGCTCGCCCCAACCGGGACTAGCGGGAGAAGACCCCTACAATGAGCAGTTCTTC.

The chain joins TRBV6-5 to TRBJ1-3; D possibly corresponds to TRBD1 (6 bases). The CDR3 runs to 16 residues. Per the germline V gene, CDR1 is MNHEY and CDR2 is SVGAGI. Trimming took 2 bases from V and 2 from J, leaving 13 bases between them. The CDR3 loop is CASSYTREGAGNTIYF. The CDR3 DNA reads TGTGCCAGCAGTTACACCCGCGAGGGGGCTGGAAACACCATATATTTT.

The V gene is TRBV9, the J gene TRBJ2-3, with TRBD2 as a possible D gene (5 bases). Germline V gene data show CDR1 as SGDLS and CDR2 as YYNGEE. This CDR3 is built from 15 residues. V dropped 4 bases and J dropped 2 bases, with 14 bases sitting between them. In DNA, the CDR3 is TGTGCCAGCAGCCCGTCTCCGGGGTACACAGATACGCAGTATTTT. Protein: CASSPSPGYTDTQYF.

This clone was seen ten or more times. The chain has TRBV6-2 or TRBV6-3 and TRBJ1-6; 7 nucleotides align to TRBD1. V lost 2 bases and J lost 7; bases outside the gene matches: 2. CDR1 and CDR2 (germline): MNHEY, SVGEGT. CDR3 length equals 14 residues. For the CDR3, the DNA is TGTGCCAGCAGTTACCCACAGGGGAATTCACCCCTCCACTTT. This codes for CASSYPQGNSPLHF.

The chain joins TRBV24-1 to TRBJ1-2; 7 bases line up with TRBD1. CDR3 length: 16 residues. In germline, CDR1 is KGHDR, CDR2 SFDVKD. The V segment lost 4 bases and the J segment 4 bases; nucleotides outside the gene matches: 11. In DNA, the CDR3 is TGTGCCACCAGTGACGTGACAGGGACCGGGTTCTATGGCTACACCTTC. Residues: CATSDVTGTGFYGYTF.

This clone was observed a handful of times. The chain links TRBV4-3 to TRBJ1-3; TRBD1 is a possible D gene (6 bases). CDR1 is LGHNA, CDR2 YSLEER, per germline. V was cut by 3 bases and J by 4 bases, with 10 bases left in between. The CDR3 sequence is 14 residues long. The CDR3, as DNA: TGCGCCAGCAGCCAGGACAGTCTCGGAAACACCATATATTTT. Its protein product is CASSQDSLGNTIYF.

This chain connects TRBV7-2 to TRBJ2-2, with D possibly matching TRBD2 (6 bases). CDR1 and CDR2 from the germline V gene are SGHTA and FQGNSA. V dropped 5 bases and J dropped 5 bases, with 12 bases sitting between them. The CDR3 runs to 14 residues. The CDR3 DNA reads as TGTGCCAGCAGCCCCTCTAGCGCTACCGGGGAGCTGTTTTTT. This codes for CASSPSSATGELFF.

The V gene is TRBV24-1, the J gene TRBJ2-3; 8 nucleotides agree with TRBD1. J was trimmed by 5 bases and V by 9 bases; bases with no gene match: 6. Germline lookup yields CDR1 KGHDR and CDR2 SFDVKD. The CDR3 spans 13 residues. CDR3 in amino acids: CATAQGAGDTQYF. The CDR3 nucleotides are TGTGCCACCGCGCAGGGGGCCGGAGATACGCAGTATTTT.

The chain combines TRBV30 with TRBJ1-4, with D uncertain. The CDR3 sequence is 16 residues long. V was clipped by 0 bases and J by 3 bases, with 14 bases between them. The germline V gene encodes CDR1 GTSNPN and CDR2 SVGIG (reference sequence). CDR3 DNA: TGTGCCTGGAGTGTAGGTTACGGGTATTCTAATGAAAAACTGTTTTTT. As protein: CAWSVGYGYSNEKLFF.

The chain has TRBV6-5 and TRBJ1-5; D remains ambiguous. CDR3 length equals 13 residues. Trimming took off 5 bases at V and 4 bases at J, with 9 bases between the two ends. CDR1 is MNHEY, CDR2 SVGAGI, per germline. The chain's CDR3 is CASSLDNNQPQHF. DNA for the CDR3: TGTGCCAGCAGTCTTGACAATAATCAGCCCCAGCATTTT.

This chain joins TRBV4-1 and TRBJ2-3, with D tentatively TRBD1 (6 bases). In germline, CDR1 is MGHRA, CDR2 YSYEKL. The CDR3 runs 17 residues. V gave up 4 bases and J gave up 4 bases, with 21 bases separating them. The CDR3 DNA reads as TGCGCCAGCAGCCGGTTAGGGACACAGGGATTTTCAGATACGCAGTATTTT. Translating gives CASSRLGTQGFSDTQYF.

J is TRBJ1-1 and V is TRBV25-1; 7 bases are a match to TRBD1. The germline V gene encodes CDR1 MGHDK and CDR2 SYGVNS. V shed 4 bases, J shed 4 bases, and the junction held 9 bases outside the gene matches. The CDR3 sequence is 15 residues long. The CDR3 nucleotides read TGTGCCAGCAGTGGATACAGGGGCTTGGGCACTGAAGCTTTCTTT. It is translated as CASSGYRGLGTEAFF. Full variable domain (rest looked up from reference TRBV25-1 and TRBJ1-1): EADIYQTPRYLVIGTGKKITLECSQTMGHDKMYWYQQDPGMELHLIHYSYGVNSTEKGDLSSESTVSRIRTEHFPLTLESARPSHTSQYLCASSGYRGLGTEAFFGQGTRLTVV.